This T cell receptor beta chain was recovered during a study of blood T cell repertoires in COVID-19. Study-level background: Italy, Spain and the United States were the sources of the convalescent and acute COVID-19 samples. T cells, B-cell-depleted T cells, or PBMCs provided the cDNA or gDNA that served as material.

Enrollment of patients from Seattle took place during active infection, with longitudinal follow-up. Only in-frame clones appear in the TCRdb table, and some are missing; sequencing was by immunoSEQ multiplex PCR. Altogether about 340,000 clones are present, 87% being singletons, with the ten largest covering around 6%. This TCR was sampled from a woman aged 45-60 years with COVID-19, enrolled during active disease. Input material: peripheral blood.

CDR3 DNA: TGTGCCAGCAGGAGGACAGGGAATACCTACGAGCAGTACTTC. This codes for CASRRTGNTYEQYF. The chain employs TRBV2 and TRBJ2-7; 8 bases are shared with TRBD1. The CDR3 is 14 residues long. CDR1 SNHLY and CDR2 FYNNEI come from the germline V gene. V dropped 6 bases and J dropped 2; count of bases not matched to a gene: 6.